The 16 T cell receptor beta chains presented below share a single source sample, sequenced in a study of human thymus T cells. This table comes from immunoSEQ multiplex PCR, and its TCRdb copy is limited to in-frame clones, with some not included. The repertoire includes about 60,000 clones, 90% to 95% of them detected once, and under 7% sits in the top ten. Sequencing was carried out using blood. These TCRs come from a boy in the first two years of life with a congenital heart defect but otherwise immunologically healthy.

This chain connects TRBV5-6 to TRBJ1-4; D is perhaps TRBD1 (6 bases). The V end lost 4 bases, the J end lost 8 bases, and 12 bases lay between the germline ends. The CDR3 consists of 13 residues. Germline V lookup: CDR1 SGHDT, CDR2 YYEEEE. The CDR3 loop is CASSRRGPEKLFF. In DNA form, the CDR3 reads TGTGCCAGCAGCCGCAGGGGCCCCGAAAAACTGTTTTTT. The whole variable domain, filled in from reference TRBV5-6 and TRBJ1-4, reads DAGVTQSPTHLIKTRGQQVTLRCSPKSGHDTVSWYQQALGQGPQFIFQYYEEEERQRGNFPDRFSGHQFPNYSSELNVNALLLGDSALYLCASSRRGPEKLFFGSGTQLSVL.

The chain couples TRBV6-5 to TRBJ2-3; D may match TRBD1 or TRBD2 (5 bases each). CDR1 and CDR2 from the germline V gene are MNHEY and SVGAGI. There are 14 residues in the CDR3. Trimming took off 10 bases at V and 1 base at J, with 15 bases between the two ends. The CDR3 nucleotides read TGTGCCACTGCTCCGGGACCTCGCACAGATACGCAGTATTTT. Protein sequence: CATAPGPRTDTQYF.

This chain joins TRBV4-1 and TRBJ2-1, with D possibly TRBD2 on 5 matching bases. V lost 2 bases and J lost 8, with 7 bases in between. CDR1 is MGHRA, CDR2 YSYEKL, per germline. CDR3 size: 12 residues. In nucleotides, the CDR3 is TGCGCCAGCAGCCAAACTAGGGATGAGCAGTTCTTC. Amino acids: CASSQTRDEQFF.

Turning to this clone: Mismatch with germline at one junction end may stem from a read error. The chain is built from TRBV15 and TRBJ2-1; 9 bases agree with TRBD2. The germline V gene has CDR1 LNHNV and CDR2 YYDKDF (reference sequence). The CDR3 spans 15 residues. In nucleotides, the CDR3 is TGTGCCACCAGCAGAGTGGTTACGATTAGCGGGAGAGTGGTCTTC. This gives the protein CATSRVVTISGRVVF.

The J gene is TRBJ2-5, the V gene TRBV28; D unclear. The CDR3 consists of 13 residues. CDR1 MDHEN and CDR2 SYDVKM come from the germline V gene. V lost 6 bases, J lost 5 bases, and 13 bases lay in between. Written as DNA, the CDR3 is TGTGCCAGCAGCCGTAGACTGGGGGAGACCCAGTACTTC. Translation gives CASSRRLGETQYF.

The genes are TRBV19 and TRBJ1-4, with no clear D. Trimming took off 3 bases at V and 4 bases at J, with 9 bases between the two ends. Germline V gene sequence: CDR1 LNHDA, CDR2 SQIVND (reference sequence). The CDR3 is made up of 14 amino acids. The CDR3 DNA reads as TGTGCCAGTAGTATTGGCCGGCTTAATGAAAAACTGTTTTTT. Protein product: CASSIGRLNEKLFF.

V usage is TRBV19 and J usage is TRBJ1-2, with D possibly being TRBD1 (5 bases). This CDR3 contains 13 residues. Trimming removed 6 bases at V and 4 bases at J, with 12 bases between. The germline V gene has CDR1 LNHDA and CDR2 SQIVND (reference sequence). The CDR3 sequence: CASRPPGSYGYTF. The CDR3 DNA reads TGTGCCAGTAGACCTCCAGGGTCCTATGGCTACACCTTC.

This chain uses TRBV4-3 with TRBJ1-5; tentatively, D is TRBD1 (5 bases). Germline CDR1 is LGHNA and CDR2 is YSLEER. The germline V and J ends were trimmed by 1 base and 5 bases, with 6 bases remaining between them. This CDR3 spans 13 amino acids. The CDR3: CASSQGGDQPQHF. Written as DNA, the CDR3 is TGCGCCAGCAGCCAAGGGGGCGATCAGCCCCAGCATTTT.

V and J are TRBV27 and TRBJ2-2, with D uncertain. CDR1 MNHEY and CDR2 SMNVEV come from the germline V gene (reference sequence). The CDR3 has 15 amino acids. Trimming removed 2 bases at V and 3 bases at J, with 10 bases between. The CDR3 spells CASSLRGRDTGELFF. As DNA, the CDR3 is TGTGCCAGCAGTTTACGTGGGCGAGACACCGGGGAGCTGTTTTTT.

This clone has just one count. This sequence joins TRBV4-1 and TRBJ2-5; 8 bases agree with TRBD1. V lost 2 bases, J lost 3 bases, and 11 bases stayed unmatched. This CDR3 spans 17 amino acids. Germline CDR1 reads MGHRA; CDR2 reads YSYEKL. CDR3 coding DNA: TGCGCCAGCAGCCAACGGGGACAGGCGAAGCTAAAAGAGACCCAGTACTTC. Encoded protein: CASSQRGQAKLKETQYF.

This clone was detected once. V usage is TRBV7-2 and J usage is TRBJ2-2, with D perhaps given as TRBD1 or TRBD2 (6 bases each). Trimming took off 5 bases at V and 4 bases at J, with 11 bases between the two ends. Germline CDR1 reads SGHTA; CDR2 reads FQGNSA. This CDR3 spans 14 amino acids. CDR3 in DNA: TGTGCCAGCAGCCTCCGGGGGCCCACCGGGGAGCTGTTTTTT. Translating gives CASSLRGPTGELFF.

The rearrangement joins TRBV6-5 to TRBJ2-7; D is perhaps TRBD1 (5 bases). The CDR3 contains 13 residues. Germline CDR1 and CDR2: MNHEY and SVGAGI. Deletions cut 2 bases from V and 2 bases from J, with 7 bases between. The CDR3 DNA reads as TGTGCCAGCAGTTACGGACACCCCTACGAGCAGTACTTC. Its translation is CASSYGHPYEQYF.

V is TRBV28 and J is TRBJ2-1; D remains ambiguous. V was clipped by 5 bases and J by 0 bases, with 11 bases between them. Germline CDR1 MDHEN, CDR2 SYDVKM. The CDR3 loop spans 15 amino acids. This CDR3 reads CASSEDVSSYNEQFF. CDR3 DNA: TGTGCCAGCAGTGAGGACGTAAGCTCCTACAATGAGCAGTTCTTC. The complete variable domain, with remaining parts taken from reference TRBV28 and TRBJ2-1, reads DVKVTQSSRYLVKRTGEKVFLECVQDMDHENMFWYRQDPGLGLRLIYFSYDVKMKEKGDIPEGYSVSREKKERFSLILESASTNQTSMYLCASSEDVSSYNEQFFGPGTRLTVL.

The chain recombines TRBV19 with TRBJ2-3; weak D call: TRBD1 (6 bases). The CDR3 sequence is 14 residues long. Germline V gene lookup returns CDR1 LNHDA and CDR2 SQIVND (reference sequence). Trimming took 4 bases from V and 3 from J, leaving 11 bases between them. For the CDR3, the DNA is TGTGCCAGTAGTAAGCGAAGGGGGACAGATACGCAGTATTTT. Translation gives CASSKRRGTDTQYF.

This chain connects TRBV5-1 to TRBJ1-1, with TRBD1 as a possible D gene (6 bases). The CDR3 is made up of 14 amino acids. The V end was cut by 4 bases, the J end by 3 bases, with 13 bases between. Per the germline V gene, CDR1 is SGHRS and CDR2 is YFSETQ. The CDR3 region is CASSPGRGDTEAFF. The DNA of the CDR3 is TGCGCCAGCAGCCCGGGAAGGGGGGACACTGAAGCTTTCTTT.

The J gene is TRBJ1-6, the V gene TRBV6-1, with 7 nucleotides matching TRBD1. The CDR3 is made up of 15 amino acids. Germline V gives CDR1 MNHNS, CDR2 SASEGT. CDR3 coding DNA: TGTGCGGGCGCGATTAGACAGGGTGGGAATTCACCCCTCCACTTT. Residues: CAGAIRQGGNSPLHF.